These 9 T cell receptor beta chains came from one sample sequenced in a study of OX40 agonist ivuxolimab in advanced cancers. Here immunoSEQ multiplex PCR was the method, and the copy in TCRdb shows in-frame clones only, minus some. The sample gives approximately 76,000 clones, 85% to 90% of which show up once; around 13% is in the top ten. The sequenced sample was CD4+ or CD8+ T cells sorted from blood, obtained in a trial of the OX40 agonist ivuxolimab. The receptors come from an adult with an advanced solid tumor such as melanoma, head and neck, liver or kidney cancer.

The chain carries TRBV2 and TRBJ1-2; tentatively, D is TRBD1 (6 bases). The CDR3 is made up of 13 amino acids. The germline V gene encodes CDR1 SNHLY and CDR2 FYNNEI. Trimming left V 3 bases short and J 6 bases short, with 11 bases between. The CDR3: CASSDSEGDGYTF. The CDR3 nucleotides read TGTGCCAGCAGTGACTCGGAGGGGGATGGCTACACCTTC.

The gene calls are TRBV6-1 and TRBJ1-2; D unclear. V was trimmed by 2 bases and J by 7 bases, leaving 11 bases between them. The CDR3 runs to 13 residues. Germline CDR1 MNHNS, CDR2 SASEGT. CDR3: CASSEWARSGYTF. DNA of the CDR3: TGTGCCAGCAGTGAATGGGCCCGCAGTGGCTACACCTTC.

DNA of the CDR3: TGTGCCAGCAGCTTATACTATGGCTACACCTTC. Translation gives CASSLYYGYTF. This sequence joins TRBV5-4 and TRBJ1-2; D remains ambiguous. Deletions cut 2 bases from V and 3 bases from J, with 2 bases between. The CDR3 is made up of 11 amino acids. Germline assignment: CDR1 SGHNT and CDR2 YYREEE (reference sequence).

V is TRBV7-3 and J is TRBJ2-7; 7 bases are shared with TRBD1. CDR1 is SGHTA and CDR2 is FQGTGA in the germline V gene. This CDR3 is built from 18 residues. V was clipped by 2 bases and J by 0 bases; unmatched bases: 13. The CDR3 coding sequence is TGTGCCAGCAGCTTAGATCGGGAAGGGGGCGCCGGCTCCTACGAGCAGTACTTC. The encoded protein is CASSLDREGGAGSYEQYF. The variable domain in full, completed from reference TRBV7-3 and TRBJ2-7, reads GAGVSQTPSNKVTEKGKYVELRCDPISGHTALYWYRQSLGQGPEFLIYFQGTGAADDSGLPNDRFFAVRPEGSVSTLKIQRTERGDSAVYLCASSLDREGGAGSYEQYFGPGTRLTVT.

This clone came up once. The chain couples TRBV27 to TRBJ2-7, with TRBD1 as a possible D gene (6 bases). The CDR3 is 12 residues long. Germline CDR1 MNHEY, CDR2 SMNVEV (reference sequence). With 5 bases removed from V and 2 bases from J, the gap between germline ends came to 7 bases. The CDR3 here is CASSDRTYEQYF. The CDR3 region has the DNA TGTGCCAGCAGTGACAGGACCTACGAGCAGTACTTC.

This clone was observed a single time. The V gene is TRBV14, the J gene TRBJ1-4; 10 bases are a match to TRBD1. After removal of 5 bases from V and 6 bases from J, the junction contained 6 bases not matched to a gene. Per the germline V gene, CDR1 is SGHDN and CDR2 is FVKESK. The CDR3 spans 15 residues. The chain's CDR3 is CASSSAGQGYEKLFF. Written as DNA, the CDR3 is TGTGCCAGCAGCTCGGCGGGACAGGGGTATGAAAAACTGTTTTTT.

V gene TRBV6-1 combines with J gene TRBJ2-7, with D tentatively TRBD1 (7 bases). The V and J ends lost 5 bases and 6 bases respectively, with 20 bases between them. Germline V gives CDR1 MNHNS, CDR2 SASEGT. The CDR3 is 15 amino acids. The CDR3 reads CASSTHQGGPGEQYF. For the CDR3, the DNA is TGTGCCAGCAGTACCCACCAGGGGGGTCCCGGCGAGCAGTACTTC.

The chain uses TRBV19 and TRBJ2-7; 15 bases are a match to TRBD2. The junction had 7 bases not matched to a gene; V was cut back by 1 base and J by 3 bases. CDR3 size: 18 residues. Germline CDR1 is LNHDA and CDR2 is SQIVND (reference sequence). The CDR3 spells CASSIAWTSGRGYYEQYF. For the CDR3, the DNA is TGTGCCAGTAGTATAGCCTGGACTAGCGGGAGGGGCTACTACGAGCAGTACTTC.

The chain links TRBV7-3 to TRBJ2-3; 9 nucleotides match TRBD1. The CDR3 is 15 residues long. CDR1 SGHTA and CDR2 FQGTGA come from the germline V gene. The trim removed 6 bases at V and 1 base at J, leaving 5 bases unmatched. The CDR3 reads CASSSTGGRTDTQYF. The CDR3 bases are TGTGCCAGCAGTTCAACAGGGGGCCGCACAGATACGCAGTATTTT. The full variable domain, its missing parts supplied by reference TRBV7-3 and TRBJ2-3, is GAGVSQTPSNKVTEKGKYVELRCDPISGHTALYWYRQSLGQGPEFLIYFQGTGAADDSGLPNDRFFAVRPEGSVSTLKIQRTERGDSAVYLCASSSTGGRTDTQYFGPGTRLTVL.